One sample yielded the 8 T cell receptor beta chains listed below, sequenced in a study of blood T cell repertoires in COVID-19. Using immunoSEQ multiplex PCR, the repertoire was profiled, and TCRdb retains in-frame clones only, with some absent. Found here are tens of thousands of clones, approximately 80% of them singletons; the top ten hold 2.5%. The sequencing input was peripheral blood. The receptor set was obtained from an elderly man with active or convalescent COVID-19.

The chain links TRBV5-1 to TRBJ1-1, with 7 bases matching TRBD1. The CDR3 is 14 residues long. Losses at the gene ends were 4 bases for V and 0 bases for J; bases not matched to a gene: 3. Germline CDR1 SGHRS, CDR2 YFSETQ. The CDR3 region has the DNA TGCGCCAGCAGCCCGGGACAGATGAACACTGAAGCTTTCTTT. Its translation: CASSPGQMNTEAFF.

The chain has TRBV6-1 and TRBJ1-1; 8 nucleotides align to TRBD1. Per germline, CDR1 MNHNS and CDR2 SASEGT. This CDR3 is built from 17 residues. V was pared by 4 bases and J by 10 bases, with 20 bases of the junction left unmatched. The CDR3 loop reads CASSGGQAIPGPAGAFF. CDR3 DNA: TGTGCCAGCAGTGGGGGACAGGCGATACCCGGTCCCGCCGGAGCTTTCTTT.

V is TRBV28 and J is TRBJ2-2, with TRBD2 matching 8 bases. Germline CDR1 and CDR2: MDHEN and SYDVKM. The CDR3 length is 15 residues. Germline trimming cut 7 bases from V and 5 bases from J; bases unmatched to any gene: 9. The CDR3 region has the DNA TGTGCCAGCAAGATGTTAGCGGGATTAACCGGGGAGCTGTTTTTT. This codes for CASKMLAGLTGELFF.

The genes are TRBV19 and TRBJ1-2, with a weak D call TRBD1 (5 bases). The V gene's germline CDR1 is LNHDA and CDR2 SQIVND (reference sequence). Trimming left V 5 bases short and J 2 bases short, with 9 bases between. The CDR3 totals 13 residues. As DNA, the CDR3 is TGTGCCAGTAGTTACGACAGCAACTATGGCTACACCTTC. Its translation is CASSYDSNYGYTF.

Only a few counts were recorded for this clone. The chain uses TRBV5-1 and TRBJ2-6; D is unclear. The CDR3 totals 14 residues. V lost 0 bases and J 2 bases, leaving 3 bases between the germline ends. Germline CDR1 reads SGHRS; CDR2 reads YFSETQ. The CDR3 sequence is CASSLDTGANVLTF. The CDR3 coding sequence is TGCGCCAGCAGCTTGGATACTGGGGCCAACGTCCTGACTTTC. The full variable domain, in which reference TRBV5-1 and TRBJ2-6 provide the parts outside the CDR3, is KAGVTQTPRYLIKTRGQQVTLSCSPISGHRSVSWYQQTPGQGLQFLFEYFSETQRNKGNFPGRFSGRQFSNSRSEMNVSTLELGDSALYLCASSLDTGANVLTFGAGSRLTVL.

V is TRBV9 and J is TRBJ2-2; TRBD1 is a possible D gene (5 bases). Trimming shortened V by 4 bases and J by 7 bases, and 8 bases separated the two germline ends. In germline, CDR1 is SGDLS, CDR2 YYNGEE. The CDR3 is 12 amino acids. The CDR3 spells CASSQGVGELFF. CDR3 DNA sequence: TGTGCCAGCAGCCAAGGGGTCGGGGAGCTGTTTTTT. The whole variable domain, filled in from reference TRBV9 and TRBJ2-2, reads DSGVTQTPKHLITATGQRVTLRCSPRSGDLSVYWYQQSLDQGLQFLIQYYNGEERAKGNILERFSAQQFPDLHSELNLSSLELGDSALYFCASSQGVGELFFGEGSRLTVL.

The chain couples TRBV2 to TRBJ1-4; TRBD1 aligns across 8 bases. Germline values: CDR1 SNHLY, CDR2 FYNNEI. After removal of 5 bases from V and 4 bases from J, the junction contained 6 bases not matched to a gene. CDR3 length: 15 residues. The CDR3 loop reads CASSPDRAINEKLFF. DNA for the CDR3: TGTGCCAGCAGTCCGGACAGGGCCATTAATGAAAAACTGTTTTTT.

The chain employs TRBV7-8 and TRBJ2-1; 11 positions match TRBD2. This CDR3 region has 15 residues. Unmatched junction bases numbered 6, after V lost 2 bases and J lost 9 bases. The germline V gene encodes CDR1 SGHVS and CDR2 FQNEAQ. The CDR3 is CASSLLAGGPGEQFF. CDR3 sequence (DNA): TGTGCCAGCAGCTTACTAGCGGGAGGCCCGGGTGAGCAGTTCTTC.